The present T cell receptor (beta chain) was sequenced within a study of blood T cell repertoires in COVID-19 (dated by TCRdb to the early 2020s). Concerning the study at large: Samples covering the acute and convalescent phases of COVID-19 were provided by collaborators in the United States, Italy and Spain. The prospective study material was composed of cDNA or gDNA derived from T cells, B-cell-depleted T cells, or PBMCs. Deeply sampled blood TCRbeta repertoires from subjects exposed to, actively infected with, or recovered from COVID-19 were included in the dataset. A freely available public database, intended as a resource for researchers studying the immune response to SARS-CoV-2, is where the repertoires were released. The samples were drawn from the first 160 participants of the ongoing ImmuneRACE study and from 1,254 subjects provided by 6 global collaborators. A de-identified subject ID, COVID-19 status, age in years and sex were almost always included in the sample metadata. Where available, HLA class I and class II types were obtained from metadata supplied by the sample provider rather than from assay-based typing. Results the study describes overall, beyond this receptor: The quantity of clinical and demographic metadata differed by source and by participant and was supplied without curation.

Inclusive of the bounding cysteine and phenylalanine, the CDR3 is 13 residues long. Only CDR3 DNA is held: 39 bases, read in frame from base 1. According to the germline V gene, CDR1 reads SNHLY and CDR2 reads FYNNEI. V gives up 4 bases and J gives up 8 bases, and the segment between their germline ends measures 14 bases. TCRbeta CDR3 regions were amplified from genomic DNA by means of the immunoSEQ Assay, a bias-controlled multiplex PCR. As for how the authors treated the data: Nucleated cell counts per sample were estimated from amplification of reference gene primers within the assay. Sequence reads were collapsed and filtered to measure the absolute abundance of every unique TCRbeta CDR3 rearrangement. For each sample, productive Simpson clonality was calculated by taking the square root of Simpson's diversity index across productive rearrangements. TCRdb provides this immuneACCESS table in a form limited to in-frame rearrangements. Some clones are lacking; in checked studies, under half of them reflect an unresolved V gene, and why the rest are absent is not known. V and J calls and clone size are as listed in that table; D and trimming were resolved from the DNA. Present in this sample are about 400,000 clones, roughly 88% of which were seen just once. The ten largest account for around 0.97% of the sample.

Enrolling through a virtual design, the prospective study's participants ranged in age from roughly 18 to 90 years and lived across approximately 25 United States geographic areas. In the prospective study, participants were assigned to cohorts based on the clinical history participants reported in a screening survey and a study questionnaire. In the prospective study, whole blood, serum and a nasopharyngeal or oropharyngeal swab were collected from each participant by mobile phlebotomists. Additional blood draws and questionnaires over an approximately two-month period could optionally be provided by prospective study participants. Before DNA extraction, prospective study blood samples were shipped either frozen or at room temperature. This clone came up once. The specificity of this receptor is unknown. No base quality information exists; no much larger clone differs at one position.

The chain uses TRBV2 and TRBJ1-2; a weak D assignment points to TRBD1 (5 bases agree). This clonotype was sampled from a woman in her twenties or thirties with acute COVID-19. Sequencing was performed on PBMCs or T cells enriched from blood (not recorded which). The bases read TGTGCCAGCAGTGGGGGGGAACTGTGGGGCTACACCTTC. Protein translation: CASSGGELWGYTF.